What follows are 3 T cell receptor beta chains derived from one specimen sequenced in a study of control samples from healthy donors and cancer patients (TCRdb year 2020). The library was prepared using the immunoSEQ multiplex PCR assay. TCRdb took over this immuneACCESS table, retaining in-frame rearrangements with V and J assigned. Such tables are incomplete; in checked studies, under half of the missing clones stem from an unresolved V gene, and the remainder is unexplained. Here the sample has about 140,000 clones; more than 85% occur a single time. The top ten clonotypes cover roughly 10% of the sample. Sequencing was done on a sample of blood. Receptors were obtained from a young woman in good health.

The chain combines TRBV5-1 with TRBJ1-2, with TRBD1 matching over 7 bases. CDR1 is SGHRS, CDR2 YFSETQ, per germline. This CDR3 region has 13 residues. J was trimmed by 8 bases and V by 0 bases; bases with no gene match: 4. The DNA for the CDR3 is TGCGCCAGCAGCTTGGAAGGGGGCTCAGGCTACACCTTC. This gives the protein CASSLEGGSGYTF.

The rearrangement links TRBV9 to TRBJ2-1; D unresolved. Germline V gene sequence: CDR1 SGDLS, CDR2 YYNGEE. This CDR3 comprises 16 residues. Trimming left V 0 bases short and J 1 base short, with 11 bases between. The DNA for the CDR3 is TGTGCCAGCAGCGTAGATGACCTCCGTTCCTACAATGAGCAGTTCTTC. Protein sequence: CASSVDDLRSYNEQFF.

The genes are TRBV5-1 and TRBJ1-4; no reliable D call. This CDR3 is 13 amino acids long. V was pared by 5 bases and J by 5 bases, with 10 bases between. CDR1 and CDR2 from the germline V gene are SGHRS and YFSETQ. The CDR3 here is CASSTELNEKLFF. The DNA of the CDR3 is TGCGCCAGCAGTACGGAACTCAATGAAAAACTGTTTTTT.